These 21 T cell receptor beta chains share one sample of origin, sequenced in a study of blood T cells in healthy people across ages. Through a sample-barcoded 5' primer and a J-beta primer mix, a second PCR was run for roughly 6 to 11 cycles. MiXCR, applied by TCRdb to the 5' RACE reads, yields one record per CDR3 protein. Of about 1.6 million distinct CDR3 sequences listed, roughly 32% are singletons. What was sequenced was blood. The source is a woman in her twenties or thirties in good health.

There are many counts of this clonotype. V and J are TRBV4-1 and TRBJ2-1; D possibly corresponds to TRBD1 (5 bases). Trimming shortened V by 1 base and J by 8 bases, and 18 bases separated the two germline ends. CDR3 length equals 16 residues. Germline V gives CDR1 MGHRA, CDR2 YSYEKL. CDR3 DNA: TGCGCCAGCAGCCAAGTTGCCCCGGGTGGGGCTGATGAGCAGTTCTTC. Its translation is CASSQVAPGGADEQFF.

The gene calls are TRBV2 and TRBJ1-5; D gene uncertain. This CDR3 has 13 residues. The V gene's germline CDR1 is SNHLY and CDR2 FYNNEI. V was pared by 2 bases and J by 10 bases, with 12 bases between. The CDR3 loop reads CASSETRSDPQHF. CDR3 DNA: TGTGCCAGCAGTGAAACGCGGTCAGACCCCCAGCATTTT.

The genes are TRBV10-2 and TRBJ2-5; D is perhaps TRBD2 (5 bases). Germline V lookup: CDR1 WSHSY, CDR2 SAAADI. The CDR3 runs 15 residues. V shed 10 bases and J shed 5 bases, with 23 bases lying between them. In DNA form, the CDR3 reads TGCGCCACAAAAAGCACTAGTTTTGTTTCTGAGACCCAGTACTTC. It encodes CATKSTSFVSETQYF.

This clonotype was counted only a few times. The chain carries TRBV5-6 and TRBJ1-2; possibly TRBD1 for D (6 bases). The CDR3 contains 14 residues. With 3 bases removed from V and 8 bases from J, the gap between germline ends came to 17 bases. Germline V gene sequence: CDR1 SGHDT, CDR2 YYEEEE. The CDR3 sequence is CASSWNREPGGYTF. The CDR3 region has the DNA TGTGCCAGCAGCTGGAACAGGGAGCCCGGGGGCTACACCTTC.

The chain employs TRBV4-1 and TRBJ1-5, with D tentatively TRBD1 (6 bases). The germline V gene encodes CDR1 MGHRA and CDR2 YSYEKL. There are 15 residues in the CDR3. The germline V and J ends were trimmed by 4 bases and 11 bases, with 21 bases remaining between them. CDR3 DNA sequence: TGCGCCAGCAGCCCGCGAAGGGAGTATCGACAGGCCCAGCATTTT. It translates to CASSPRREYRQAQHF.

This chain links TRBV4-1 with TRBJ2-7; possibly TRBD2 for D (5 bases). The length of the CDR3 is 15 residues. The germline V gene encodes CDR1 MGHRA and CDR2 YSYEKL. Trimming stripped 4 bases from V and 5 bases from J, with 18 bases between. The CDR3 sequence: CASSLEARSLDEQYF. The DNA for the CDR3 is TGCGCCAGCAGCCTGGAGGCCAGGAGTCTTGACGAGCAGTACTTC.

The chain combines TRBV28 with TRBJ2-7; D not certain. CDR1 is MDHEN, CDR2 SYDVKM, per germline. Trimming removed 4 bases at V and 4 bases at J, with 11 bases between. The length of the CDR3 is 13 residues. The CDR3 DNA reads as TGTGCCAGCAGTTCCCCAGCTGAATACGAGCAGTACTTC. This codes for CASSSPAEYEQYF.

Of note for this clonotype: An end of the junction does not agree with germline; a read error may underlie this. The V gene is TRBV12-3 or TRBV12-4, the J gene TRBJ2-7, with a tentative D call TRBD2 (6 bases). CDR3 length equals 15 residues. The DNA for the CDR3 is TGTGCCAGCAGCGCCGGGACTTACAAGTCCTGCGAGCAGTACTTC. Its protein product is CASSAGTYKSCEQYF.

The chain employs TRBV18 and TRBJ2-7; TRBD2 agrees at 9 bases. The germline CDR1 and CDR2 sequences are KGHSH and LQKENI. The CDR3 is 15 residues long. Trimming removed 3 bases from V and 2 bases from J; junction bases left unmatched: 5. The CDR3 DNA sequence: TGTGCCAGCTCACCCGGCCCTAGCGGGGCCTACGAGCAGTACTTC. Translated, it gives CASSPGPSGAYEQYF. Together with reference TRBV18 and TRBJ2-7, the CDR3 gives the full variable domain: NAGVMQNPRHLVRRRGQEARLRCSPMKGHSHVYWYRQLPEEGLKFMVYLQKENIIDESGMPKERFSAEFPKEGPSILRIQQVVRGDSAAYFCASSPGPSGAYEQYFGPGTRLTVT.

The chain links TRBV20-1 to TRBJ2-4; tentatively, D is TRBD2 (7 bases). The J call is in doubt because the DNA end fits TRBJ2-7 better. Germline V gene data show CDR1 as DFQATT and CDR2 as SNEGSKA (reference sequence). CDR3 length: 14 amino acids. CDR3 amino acids: CSARDKQGGYEQYF. The CDR3 DNA reads as TGCAGTGCTAGAGATAAACAGGGAGGGTACGAGCAGTACTTC.

V usage is TRBV7-8 and J usage is TRBJ2-1; D possibly corresponds to TRBD2 (5 bases). The CDR3 is made up of 12 amino acids. Germline CDR1 reads SGHVS; CDR2 reads FQNEAQ. V was trimmed by 3 bases and J by 10 bases, leaving 10 bases between them. CDR3 loop: CASSFGGKEQFF. The CDR3 nucleotides are TGTGCCAGCAGCTTCGGAGGTAAAGAGCAGTTCTTC.

The chain carries TRBV28 and TRBJ1-2; D unclear. This CDR3 spans 13 amino acids. The V gene's germline CDR1 is MDHEN and CDR2 SYDVKM. V dropped 3 bases and J dropped 8 bases, with 13 bases sitting between them. Written as DNA, the CDR3 is TGTGCCAGCAGTTTGGGTTATCTCGGGGGCTACACCTTC. Translated: CASSLGYLGGYTF.

The DNA of the CDR3 is TGTGCCTGGAGTGTAGCTGGGGGCTATAGCAATCAGCCCCAGCATTTT. It codes for CAWSVAGGYSNQPQHF. The chain links TRBV30 to TRBJ1-5; D possibly corresponds to TRBD1 (6 bases). Trimming took 0 bases from V and 0 from J, leaving 12 bases between them. Germline CDR1 GTSNPN, CDR2 SVGIG (reference sequence). CDR3 size: 16 residues.

This rearrangement joins TRBV2 to TRBJ2-7, with D possibly called TRBD1 or TRBD2 (6 bases each). The germline gives CDR1 SNHLY, CDR2 FYNNEI. The V end was cut by 6 bases, the J end by 2 bases, with 11 bases between. The CDR3 consists of 13 residues. This chain's CDR3 is CASREGHPYEQYF. The CDR3 coding sequence is TGTGCCAGCAGGGAGGGACATCCCTACGAGCAGTACTTC.

The chain carries TRBV20-1 and TRBJ2-5; 11 positions match TRBD2. CDR1 and CDR2 (germline): DFQATT, SNEGSKA (reference sequence). There are 14 residues in the CDR3. V lost 3 bases, J lost 4 bases, and 4 bases stayed unmatched. CDR3 nucleotides: TGCAGTGCTAGGCTAGCGGGAGGAGCAGAGACCCAGTACTTC. The encoded protein is CSARLAGGAETQYF.

CDR3 DNA sequence: TGTGCCAGCAGATTGACTAGCGGGGGCATCTACGAGCAGTACTTC. Translated: CASRLTSGGIYEQYF. V gene TRBV7-3 combines with J gene TRBJ2-7; 12 bases are a match to TRBD2. V was pared by 6 bases and J by 3 bases, with 6 bases of the junction left unmatched. The V gene's germline CDR1 is SGHTA and CDR2 FQGTGA. The CDR3 sequence is 15 residues long.

This clonotype was detected only a few times. This chain uses TRBV6-2 or TRBV6-3 with TRBJ2-5; 11 bases are shared with TRBD2. The CDR3 sequence is 16 residues long. Losses at the gene ends were 8 bases for V and 2 bases for J; bases not matched to a gene: 10. Germline V gives CDR1 MNHEY, CDR2 SVGEGT. CDR3 nucleotides: TGTGCCAGCGCTTCCGGGACTAGCGGCAGACAAGAGACCCAGTACTTC. Translated: CASASGTSGRQETQYF.

This clonotype was seen a handful of times. The V gene is TRBV6-1, the J gene TRBJ2-3; weak D call: TRBD2 (5 bases). This CDR3 has 15 amino acids. Germline assignment: CDR1 MNHNS and CDR2 SASEGT. V gave up 3 bases and J gave up 2 bases, with 12 bases separating them. CDR3 region: CASSDEGYFTDTQYF. The CDR3 bases are TGTGCCAGCAGTGATGAGGGCTACTTCACAGATACGCAGTATTTT.

In its sample, this clonotype was seen a few times. V gene TRBV5-1 combines with J gene TRBJ2-7, with 7 bases that match TRBD2. The CDR3 length is 14 residues. Germline CDR1 SGHRS, CDR2 YFSETQ. Trimming cost V 4 bases and J 3 bases; bases outside gene matches: 7. In nucleotides, the CDR3 is TGCGCCAGCAGCACGGCGGGAGCAGTCTACGAGCAGTACTTC. It specifies CASSTAGAVYEQYF.

This rearrangement joins TRBV18 to TRBJ2-6; maybe TRBD2 (5 bases). CDR3 length equals 17 residues. Trimming removed 1 base at V and 0 bases at J, with 10 bases between. Germline V gene lookup returns CDR1 KGHSH and CDR2 LQKENI. CDR3 loop: CASSPLREISGANVLTF. CDR3 in DNA: TGTGCCAGCTCACCACTTCGGGAAATCTCTGGGGCCAACGTCCTGACTTTC.

The chain uses TRBV7-9 and TRBJ2-7; D possibly corresponds to TRBD2 (6 bases). The CDR3 has 14 amino acids. Trimming shortened V by 3 bases and J by 4 bases, and 13 bases separated the two germline ends. In germline, CDR1 is SEHNR, CDR2 FQNEAQ (reference sequence). CDR3 protein: CASSLASETYEQYF. The CDR3 bases are TGTGCCAGCAGCTTGGCTAGCGAAACATACGAGCAGTACTTC.